This T cell receptor (beta chain) is from a study of cytomegalovirus exposure and HLA in healthy donors. General study results and limits: The classifier reportedly diagnosed cytomegalovirus status with high specificity and sensitivity. Later genetic work tied a missense DCLRE1C variant to beta-chain V and J trimming.

The PCR used 60 Vbeta and 13 Jbeta primers. Per the original methods: Among the unique TCR beta chains that a later analysis counted, about 85 million in all, about 10 million were shared. Method: immunoSEQ multiplex PCR; TCRdb's copy keeps in-frame clones and lacks some. The DNA was the basis for D and trimming; V, J and clone size are from that table. The table lists 170,000 or so clones, more than 65% of them singletons, with around 0.46% in the top ten. The table lists this clone with a few counts. Its cognate antigen is unknown. There are 13 residues in the CDR3. CDR1 is SEHNR and CDR2 is FQNEAQ in the germline V gene (reference sequence). With 3 bases clipped from V and 7 bases from J, the junction kept 2 bases outside the gene matches.

This receptor was obtained from a woman in her fifties or sixties in good health and CMV-seronegative. This chain links TRBV7-9 with TRBJ2-1; 8 nucleotides align to TRBD2. Sequences were obtained from PBMCs. CDR3 protein: CASSFQRENEQFF. CDR3 DNA: TGTGCCAGCAGCTTTCAGCGGGAGAATGAGCAGTTCTTC.